Included here is one T cell receptor beta chain sequence, with context. Its target is not known. CDR3 length: 15 amino acids. CDR1 and CDR2 (germline): LNHDA, SQIVND (reference sequence). V was clipped by 8 bases and J by 8 bases, with 24 bases between them. This record belongs to a study of cytomegalovirus exposure and HLA in healthy donors. Study-level findings and limits: Several of the most significant clusters were apparently associated with common viral pathogens in a later analysis.

13 Jbeta primers and 60 Vbeta primers were used for the PCR. Some clones are missing from TCRdb's copy, which holds only in-frame ones; the method was immunoSEQ multiplex PCR. Of roughly 110,000 clones listed, 73% are singletons. This chain joins TRBV19 and TRBJ1-2, with D possibly being TRBD1 (5 bases). The TCR was taken from a young man in good health and CMV-seronegative. The specimen was PBMCs. The CDR3 DNA is TGTGCCAGTCTTAACTCTCAGGGATTTGAGTGGGGCTACACCTTC. Its translation is CASLNSQGFEWGYTF. Filled out from reference TRBV19 and TRBJ1-2, the complete variable domain reads DGGITQSPKYLFRKEGQNVTLSCEQNLNHDAMYWYRQDPGQGLRLIYYSQIVNDFQKGDIAEGYSVSREKKESFPLTVTSAQKNPTAFYLCASLNSQGFEWGYTFGSGTRLTVV.